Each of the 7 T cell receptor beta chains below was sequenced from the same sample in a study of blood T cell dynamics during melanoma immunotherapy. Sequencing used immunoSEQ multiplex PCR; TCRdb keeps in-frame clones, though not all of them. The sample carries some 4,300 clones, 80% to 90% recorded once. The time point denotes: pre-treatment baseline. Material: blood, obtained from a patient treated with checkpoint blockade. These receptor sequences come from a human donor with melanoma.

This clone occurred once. The DNA for the CDR3 is TGCGCCAGCAGTCCAACGAACCGGGACAGGGTCCAGCCCCAGCATTTT. This gives the protein CASSPTNRDRVQPQHF. The J gene is TRBJ1-5, the V gene TRBV10-2; 9 bases agree with TRBD1. Per the germline V gene, CDR1 is WSHSY and CDR2 is SAAADI. J gave up 7 bases and V 5 bases, and 12 bases lay outside the gene matches. The CDR3 is made up of 16 amino acids.

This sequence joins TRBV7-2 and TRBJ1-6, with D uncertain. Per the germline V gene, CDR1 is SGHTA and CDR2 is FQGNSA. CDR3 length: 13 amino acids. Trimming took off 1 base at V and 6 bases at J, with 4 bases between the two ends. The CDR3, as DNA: TGTGCCAGCAGCTTAGACAGTAATTCACCCCTCCACTTT. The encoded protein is CASSLDSNSPLHF.

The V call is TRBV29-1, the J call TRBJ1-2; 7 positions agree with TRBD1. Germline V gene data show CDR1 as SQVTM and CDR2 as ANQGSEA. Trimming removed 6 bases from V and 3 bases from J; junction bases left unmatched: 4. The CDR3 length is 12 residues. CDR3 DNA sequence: TGCAGCGTAGACCAGGGGGACTATGGCTACACCTTC. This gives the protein CSVDQGDYGYTF.

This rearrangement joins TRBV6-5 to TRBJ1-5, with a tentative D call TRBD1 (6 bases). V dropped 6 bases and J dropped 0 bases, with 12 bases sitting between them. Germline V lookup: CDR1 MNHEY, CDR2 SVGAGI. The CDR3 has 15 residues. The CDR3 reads CASRPDRSSNQPQHF. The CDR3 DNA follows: TGTGCCAGCAGGCCTGACAGGTCTAGCAATCAGCCCCAGCATTTT.

The CDR3 region is CASSPGQAGGEQYF. For the CDR3, the DNA is TGCGCCAGCAGCCCGGGACAGGCGGGTGGCGAGCAGTACTTC. This sequence joins TRBV5-1 and TRBJ2-7, with TRBD1 matching over 8 bases. This CDR3 contains 14 residues. Germline trimming cut 4 bases from V and 6 bases from J; bases unmatched to any gene: 9. Germline V gene data show CDR1 as SGHRS and CDR2 as YFSETQ.

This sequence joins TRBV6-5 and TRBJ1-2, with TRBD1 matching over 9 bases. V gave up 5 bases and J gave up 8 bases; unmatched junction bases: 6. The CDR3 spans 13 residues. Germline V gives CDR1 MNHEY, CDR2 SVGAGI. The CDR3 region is CASSDNRGRGYTF. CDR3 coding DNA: TGTGCCAGCAGTGACAACAGGGGGCGCGGCTACACCTTC.

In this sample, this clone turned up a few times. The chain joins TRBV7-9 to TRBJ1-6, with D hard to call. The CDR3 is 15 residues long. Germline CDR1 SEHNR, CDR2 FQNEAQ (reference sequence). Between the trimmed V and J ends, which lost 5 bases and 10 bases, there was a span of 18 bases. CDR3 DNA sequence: TGTGCCAGCAGCCCAAACAGTCTGCGCAAATCACCCCTCCACTTT. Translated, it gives CASSPNSLRKSPLHF.